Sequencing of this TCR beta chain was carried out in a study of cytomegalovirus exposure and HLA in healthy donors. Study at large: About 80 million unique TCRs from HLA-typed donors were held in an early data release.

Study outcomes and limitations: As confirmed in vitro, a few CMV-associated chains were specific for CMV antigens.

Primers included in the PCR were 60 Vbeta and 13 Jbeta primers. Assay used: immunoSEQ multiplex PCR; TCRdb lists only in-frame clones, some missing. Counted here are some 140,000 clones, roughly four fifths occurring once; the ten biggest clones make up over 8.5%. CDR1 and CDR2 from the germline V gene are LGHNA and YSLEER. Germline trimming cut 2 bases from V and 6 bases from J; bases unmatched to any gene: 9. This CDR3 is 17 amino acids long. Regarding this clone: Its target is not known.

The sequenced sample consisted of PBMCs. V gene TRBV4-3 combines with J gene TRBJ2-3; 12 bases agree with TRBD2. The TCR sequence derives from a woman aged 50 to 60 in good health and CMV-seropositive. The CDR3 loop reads CASSQPPSGGAPDTQYF. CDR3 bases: TGCGCCAGCAGCCAACCACCTAGCGGGGGGGCCCCCGATACGCAGTATTTT.